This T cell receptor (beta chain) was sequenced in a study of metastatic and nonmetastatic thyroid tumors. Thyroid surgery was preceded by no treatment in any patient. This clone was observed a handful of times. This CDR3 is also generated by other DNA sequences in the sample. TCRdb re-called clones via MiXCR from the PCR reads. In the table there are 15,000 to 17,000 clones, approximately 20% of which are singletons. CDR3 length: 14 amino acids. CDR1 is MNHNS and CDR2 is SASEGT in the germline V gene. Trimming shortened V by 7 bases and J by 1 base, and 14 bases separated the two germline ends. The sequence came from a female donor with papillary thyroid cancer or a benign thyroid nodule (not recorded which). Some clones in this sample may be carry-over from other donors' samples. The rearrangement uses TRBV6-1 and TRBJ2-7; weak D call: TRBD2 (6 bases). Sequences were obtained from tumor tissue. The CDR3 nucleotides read TGTGCCAGCATGGGCCAGGAGGGGTCCTACGAGCAGTACTTC. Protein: CASMGQEGSYEQYF.